This T cell receptor beta chain was recorded in a study of T cell responses to AZD1222 COVID-19 vaccine. The CDR3 length is 13 residues. Looked up from germline, CDR1 is ENHRY and CDR2 is SYGVKD. The V segment lost 2 bases and the J segment 7 bases; nucleotides outside the gene matches: 4. The repertoire was sequenced with immunoSEQ multiplex PCR; TCRdb's copy has only in-frame clones and lacks some. The sample has around 130,000 clones; 70% to 90% are singletons. With respect to this clone: The antigen is not known.

Broader study findings: Nearly half of unique spike-specific TCRs reportedly avoided B.1.351 and B.1.1.7 mutated regions.

This receptor was taken from an adult in good health. The chain has TRBV10-3 and TRBJ1-2, with 7 bases lining up with TRBD1. The sequencing used peripheral blood, collected on day 0 of AZD1222 vaccination. CDR3 nucleotide sequence: TGTGCCATCAGTGAGGAGGGGGCAGGTGGCTACACCTTC. Translated: CAISEEGAGGYTF.